This TCR beta chain was profiled in a study of OX40 agonist ivuxolimab in advanced cancers. Study summary: Patients were dosed intravenously with ivuxolimab at 0.01 to 10 mg/kg every 2 weeks.

Study-wide results and limits: At doses 0.1 to 3.0 mg/kg, CD4+ and CD8+ clones expanded.

Patients were ineligible given autoimmune disease history or systemic immunosuppression. Profiling relied on immunoSEQ multiplex PCR, and the TCRdb table lists in-frame clones only, not all of them. The repertoire holds about 69,000 clones, with around 90% as singletons. The CDR3 has 13 residues. V was shortened by 5 bases and J by 7 bases, with 12 bases between the two germline ends. Germline V gene data show CDR1 as SGHNT and CDR2 as YENEEA. As concerns this clone: The antigen is not known.

This clonotype was sampled from an adult with an advanced solid tumor such as melanoma, head and neck, liver or kidney cancer. This rearrangement joins TRBV11-3 to TRBJ1-5, with D tentatively TRBD1 (5 bases). The sequenced sample was CD4+ or CD8+ T cells sorted from blood, obtained in a trial of the OX40 agonist ivuxolimab. Here the CDR3 reads CASSPGGFQPQHF. The CDR3 nucleotides read TGTGCCAGCAGCCCCGGGGGTTTCCAGCCCCAGCATTTT.